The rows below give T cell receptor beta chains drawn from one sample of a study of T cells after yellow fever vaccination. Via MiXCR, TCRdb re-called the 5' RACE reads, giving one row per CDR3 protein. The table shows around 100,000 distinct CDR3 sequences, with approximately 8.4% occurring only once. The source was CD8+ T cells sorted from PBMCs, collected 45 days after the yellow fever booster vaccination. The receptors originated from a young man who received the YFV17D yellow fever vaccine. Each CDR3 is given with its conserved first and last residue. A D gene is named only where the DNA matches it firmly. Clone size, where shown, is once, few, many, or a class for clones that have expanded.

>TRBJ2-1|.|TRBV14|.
CASSQVGTYNEQFF
TGTGCCAGCAGCCAAGTAGGGACTTACAATGAGCAGTTCTTC
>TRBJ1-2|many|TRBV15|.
CATSGDGLGYGYTF
TGTGCCACCAGCGGGGACGGCCTGGGCTATGGCTACACCTTC
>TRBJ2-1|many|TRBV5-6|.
CASSPTSGYNEQFF
TGTGCCAGCAGCCCCACCTCCGGCTACAATGAGCAGTTCTTC
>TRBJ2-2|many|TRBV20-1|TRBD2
CSVRTSGNTGELFF
TGCAGTGTCCGGACTAGCGGGAACACCGGGGAGCTGTTTTTT
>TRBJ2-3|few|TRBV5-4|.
CAMGRGETADTQYF
TGTGCCATGGGCCGTGGGGAAACGGCAGATACGCAGTATTTT
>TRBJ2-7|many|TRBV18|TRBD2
CASSGLSLAGSSYEQYF
TGTGCCAGCTCCGGGCTTTCACTAGCGGGAAGCTCCTACGAGCAGTACTTC
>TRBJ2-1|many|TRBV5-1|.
CASSSGLLSGQNEQFF
TGCGCCAGCAGCTCCGGTCTGTTATCGGGGCAAAATGAGCAGTTCTTC
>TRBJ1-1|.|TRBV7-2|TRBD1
CASSTRQGAAEAFF
TGTGCCAGCAGCACCCGACAGGGTGCCGCTGAAGCTTTCTTT
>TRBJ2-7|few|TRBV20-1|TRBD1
CSMGQGYEQYF
TGCAGTATGGGACAGGGGTACGAGCAGTACTTC
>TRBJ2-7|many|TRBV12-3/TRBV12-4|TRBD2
CASTSGTSSYEQYF
TGTGCCAGCACCAGCGGGACTAGCTCCTACGAGCAGTACTTC
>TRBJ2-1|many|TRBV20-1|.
CSARDVGKSEGPNEQFF
TGCAGTGCTAGAGATGTCGGGAAGTCAGAGGGGCCCAATGAGCAGTTCTTC
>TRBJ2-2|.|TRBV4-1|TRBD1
CASSQDDRENTGELFF
TGCGCCAGCAGCCAAGATGACAGGGAAAACACCGGGGAGCTGTTTTTT
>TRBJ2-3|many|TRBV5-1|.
CASSSGVLSTPDTQYF
TGCGCCAGCAGCTCCGGGGTGCTTTCAACTCCAGATACGCAGTATTTT
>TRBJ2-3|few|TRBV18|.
CASSIWTDTDTQYF
TGTGCCAGCTCAATTTGGACAGACACAGATACGCAGTATTTT
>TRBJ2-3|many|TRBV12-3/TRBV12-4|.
CASSLSLAATDTQYF
TGTGCCAGCAGTTTAAGTCTGGCGGCCACAGATACGCAGTATTTT
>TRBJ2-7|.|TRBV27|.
CASTWSWGLAESYEQYF
TGTGCCAGCACATGGAGTTGGGGGCTAGCGGAGTCCTACGAGCAGTACTTC
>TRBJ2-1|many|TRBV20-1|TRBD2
CSARASGSNEQFF
TGCAGTGCTAGGGCTAGCGGGAGCAACGAGCAGTTCTTC
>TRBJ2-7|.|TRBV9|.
CASSVGEGVGVHEQYF
TGTGCCAGCAGCGTAGGGGAAGGGGTAGGTGTCCACGAGCAGTACTTC
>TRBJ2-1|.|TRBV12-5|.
CASHGIGNEQFF
TGTGCTAGCCACGGGATTGGCAATGAGCAGTTCTTC
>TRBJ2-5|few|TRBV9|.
CASSRGLVEQETQYF
TGTGCCAGCAGCCGTGGGTTGGTCGAACAAGAGACCCAGTACTTC